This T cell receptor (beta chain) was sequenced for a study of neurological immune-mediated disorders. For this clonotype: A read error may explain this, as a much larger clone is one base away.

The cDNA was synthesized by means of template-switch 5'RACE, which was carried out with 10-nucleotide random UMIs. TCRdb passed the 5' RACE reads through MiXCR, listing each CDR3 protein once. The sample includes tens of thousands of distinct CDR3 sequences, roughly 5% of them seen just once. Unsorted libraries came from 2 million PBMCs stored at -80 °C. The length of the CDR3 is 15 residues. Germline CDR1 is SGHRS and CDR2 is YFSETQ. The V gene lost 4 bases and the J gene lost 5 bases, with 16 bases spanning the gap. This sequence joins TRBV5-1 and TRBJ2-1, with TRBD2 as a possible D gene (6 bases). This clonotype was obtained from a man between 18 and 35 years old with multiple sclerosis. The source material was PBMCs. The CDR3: CASSPGTSSHNEQFF. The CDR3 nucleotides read TGCGCCAGCAGCCCCGGGACTTCGTCTCACAATGAGCAGTTCTTC.